This T cell receptor (beta chain) was found in a study of molecular identifiers for immune sequencing clone quantification. Study-wide results and limits: Identical TCR molecules can share a barcode, and this sharing could underestimate highly expanded clone sizes.

It was from around 20,000 to 990,000 sorted cells, with 10%, 30% or 50% RNA, that naive CD8 libraries came. Naive CD8 T cells underwent sorting with the CD8+CD4-CCR7+CD45RA+ definition. MiXCR, run by TCRdb on the PCR reads, gives a single entry per CDR3 protein. The sample holds about 510,000 distinct CDR3 sequences; approximately 25% are singletons and the top ten take around 0.76%. Deletions cut 1 base from V and 7 bases from J, with 8 bases between. Germline CDR1 GTSNPN, CDR2 SVGIG (reference sequence). This CDR3 has 11 amino acids. Many counts were recorded for this clonotype. Its antigen is not identified.

Input material: naive CD8+ T cells from blood, with Jurkat cell RNA spiked in. The subset: FACS-sorted CD8+CD4-CCR7+CD45RA+ naive T cells. This sequence was found in a human donor in good health. Some libraries in this study had Jurkat cell RNA spiked in. The chain employs TRBV30 and TRBJ2-7; D is perhaps TRBD1 (6 bases). CDR3 sequence reads: CAWSARGEQYF. In DNA form, the CDR3 reads TGTGCCTGGAGTGCCAGGGGAGAGCAGTACTTC. The full variable domain, with the rest looked up from reference TRBV30 and TRBJ2-7, is SQTIHQWPATLVQPVGSPLSLECTVEGTSNPNLYWYRQAAGRGLQLLFYSVGIGQISSEVPQNLSASRPQDRQFILSSKKLLLSDSGFYLCAWSARGEQYFGPGTRLTVT.